A selection of T cell receptor beta chains follows, all from one sample in a study of cytomegalovirus exposure and HLA in healthy donors. Clones were sequenced by immunoSEQ multiplex PCR, and TCRdb holds only the in-frame ones, with some missing. The repertoire holds approximately 130,000 clones, with approximately 84% as singletons. Sequencing was performed on PBMCs. These receptors originate from a boy aged 2 to 10 in good health and CMV-seronegative. The conserved cysteine and the conserved F or W are not part of the CDR3 here.

v_gene: TRBV4-1
j_gene: TRBJ1-1
CDR3aa: ASSPGDNLNTEAF

v_gene: TRBV5-1
j_gene: TRBJ2-1
CDR3aa: ASSSTLAGGPYNEQF

v_gene: TRBV9
j_gene: TRBJ1-1
CDR3aa: ASSVAGTGGTEAF

v_gene: TRBV7-3
j_gene: TRBJ1-1
CDR3aa: ASSQDRNTEAF

v_gene: TRBV5-8
j_gene: TRBJ1-4
CDR3aa: ASSLNWEKLF

v_gene: TRBV5-6
j_gene: TRBJ2-5
CDR3aa: ASSLTGTGDSGETQY

v_gene: TRBV5-8
j_gene: TRBJ1-5
CDR3aa: ASSLGWEGNQPQH

v_gene: TRBV6-5
j_gene: TRBJ1-1
CDR3aa: ASSYFARDTEAF

v_gene: TRBV27
j_gene: TRBJ1-2
CDR3aa: ASSRDRDPNYGYT

v_gene: TRBV6-5
j_gene: TRBJ2-1
CDR3aa: ATLRGSINEQF

v_gene: TRBV18
j_gene: TRBJ2-5
CDR3aa: ASSHQETQY

v_gene: TRBV9
j_gene: TRBJ1-2
CDR3aa: ASSDIRANYGYT

v_gene: TRBV7-9
j_gene: TRBJ2-1
CDR3aa: ASSLGLAGGWEQF

v_gene: TRBV5-6
j_gene: TRBJ1-2
CDR3aa: ASSFNQGSYGYT

v_gene: TRBV10-3
j_gene: TRBJ1-1
CDR3aa: AISGWSGTEAF

v_gene: TRBV5-1
j_gene: TRBJ2-5
CDR3aa: ASSLQGGETQY

v_gene: TRBV6-6
j_gene: TRBJ1-6
CDR3aa: ASSTQGAKGSPLH

v_gene: TRBV19
j_gene: TRBJ2-2
CDR3aa: ATTTGTGYTGELF

v_gene: TRBV5-4
j_gene: TRBJ2-6
CDR3aa: ASSVYSGANVLT

v_gene: TRBV9
j_gene: TRBJ2-1
CDR3aa: ASSVGSLAGGFDEQF

v_gene: TRBV4-3
j_gene: TRBJ2-7
CDR3aa: ASSQEDSSPYEQY

v_gene: TRBV14
j_gene: TRBJ1-1
CDR3aa: ASSPHQVPLDTEAF

v_gene: TRBV5-5
j_gene: TRBJ1-1
CDR3aa: ASSPGQHVMNTEAF

v_gene: TRBV7-9
j_gene: TRBJ2-1
CDR3aa: ASSFRAGPNEQF

v_gene: TRBV5-1
j_gene: TRBJ1-1
CDR3aa: ASRFAPGQRNTEAF

v_gene: TRBV5-1
j_gene: TRBJ2-1
CDR3aa: ASSFRASEIYNEQF

v_gene: TRBV5-1
j_gene: TRBJ2-1
CDR3aa: ASSLGNSEGEQF

v_gene: TRBV13
j_gene: TRBJ2-3
CDR3aa: ASSHGGDWVDTQY

v_gene: TRBV6-1
j_gene: TRBJ2-3
CDR3aa: ASSPLGGDTQY

v_gene: TRBV7-9
j_gene: TRBJ1-2
CDR3aa: ASSLEGGGRDYT

v_gene: TRBV9
j_gene: TRBJ1-1
CDR3aa: ASSMMRTALVNTEAF

v_gene: TRBV19
j_gene: TRBJ2-5
CDR3aa: ASSIRGGRGETQY

v_gene: TRBV5-6
j_gene: TRBJ1-5
CDR3aa: ASSPPGDNQPQH

v_gene: TRBV5-4
j_gene: TRBJ1-2
CDR3aa: ASSFAGGYGYT

v_gene: TRBV5-6
j_gene: TRBJ2-7
CDR3aa: ASSMTGYEQY

v_gene: TRBV19
j_gene: TRBJ1-5
CDR3aa: ASAGAPSPGNQPQH

v_gene: TRBV19
j_gene: TRBJ1-2
CDR3aa: ASSIDDAGAFT

v_gene: TRBV2
j_gene: TRBJ1-6
CDR3aa: ASSESRALSYNSPLH

v_gene: TRBV18
j_gene: TRBJ1-2
CDR3aa: ASSPGGNYGYT

v_gene: TRBV6-5
j_gene: TRBJ2-1
CDR3aa: ASSSAGGILNEQF

v_gene: TRBV1
j_gene: TRBJ2-5
CDR3aa: TSSPPGGVETQY

v_gene: TRBV20-1
j_gene: TRBJ1-1
CDR3aa: RSRGTEAF

v_gene: TRBV12-5
j_gene: TRBJ2-5
CDR3aa: ASGLGTGGVETQY

v_gene: TRBV5-4
j_gene: TRBJ2-5
CDR3aa: ASSPQGAQETQY

v_gene: TRBV6-1
j_gene: TRBJ2-7
CDR3aa: ASRPGQGAYEQY

v_gene: TRBV7-9
j_gene: TRBJ2-2
CDR3aa: ASSLRRGEIGELF

v_gene: TRBV5-1
j_gene: TRBJ2-1
CDR3aa: ASSYGTGGGEQF

v_gene: TRBV7-6
j_gene: TRBJ2-6
CDR3aa: ASSLAPPGNIAGANVLT

v_gene: TRBV29-1
j_gene: TRBJ2-5
CDR3aa: SVEFGSQETQY

v_gene: TRBV19
j_gene: TRBJ2-2
CDR3aa: ASRTGKGQNTGELF

v_gene: TRBV10-1
j_gene: TRBJ2-2
CDR3aa: ASSESGRVTGELF

v_gene: TRBV5-1
j_gene: TRBJ1-2
CDR3aa: ASNSGTGTGGYT

v_gene: TRBV19
j_gene: TRBJ1-3
CDR3aa: ASSDDWPGNTIY